This T cell receptor (beta chain) emerged from a study of blood T cell repertoires in COVID-19. Across the whole study: Both acute and convalescent COVID-19 samples were obtained from the United States, Italy and Spain.

This clone was found once. The V and J ends lost 0 bases and 6 bases respectively, with 8 bases between them. This CDR3 comprises 13 residues. The germline CDR1 and CDR2 sequences are SGHDN and FVKESK. Per the original data handling: Nucleated cell counts were estimated from reference gene primer amplification. Data came from immunoSEQ multiplex PCR; TCRdb stores just in-frame clones and leaves some out. Clone size and the V and J calls come from that table; the DNA yielded D and trimming. The sample contains about 96,000 clones, around 90% of which appear only once. One Seattle source followed patients from active infection through their disease course.

This rearrangement joins TRBV14 to TRBJ2-5; no definite D call. The clonotype was recovered from a human donor with COVID-19, enrolled during active disease. The donor label of this sample is uncertain. The sequencing input was peripheral blood. The CDR3 loop reads CASSQDDTQTQYF. DNA of the CDR3: TGTGCCAGCAGCCAAGACGACACCCAGACCCAGTACTTC.